The 21 T cell receptor beta chains listed next were all sequenced from one sample in a study of control samples from healthy donors and cancer patients (dated by TCRdb to the early 2020s). Library method: the immunoSEQ multiplex PCR assay. TCRdb took this table from immuneACCESS and kept in-frame rearrangements with V and J called. Such tables lack part of the clones; where checked against another copy, unresolved V genes explain under half of the gap, and the rest is unexplained. The sample has some 160,000 clones on record, 75% to 90% of them singletons. The ten largest clones take up over 4% of the sample. Sequencing was performed on blood. The receptors derive from a man under 40 in good health.

This clone was detected only once. This sequence joins TRBV3-1 (or the pseudogene TRBV3-2) and TRBJ2-7; the D gene is possibly TRBD1 (6 bases). The V gene lost 2 bases and the J gene lost 4 bases, with 12 bases spanning the gap. The CDR3 runs 14 residues. Germline V CDR1 and CDR2: LGHDT, YNNKEL (reference sequence). CDR3 nucleotides: TGTGCCAGCAGCCAACCGGGCAGGGGTTACGAGCAGTACTTC. As protein: CASSQPGRGYEQYF.

The V call is TRBV2, the J call TRBJ1-4, with 7 positions matching TRBD1. This CDR3 contains 13 residues. V was pared by 5 bases and J by 5 bases, with 2 bases of the junction left unmatched. From germline, CDR1 is SNHLY and CDR2 FYNNEI. CDR3: CASSRDSNEKLFF. The CDR3 region has the DNA TGTGCCAGCAGTCGGGACAGCAATGAAAAACTGTTTTTT.

The chain combines TRBV27 with TRBJ2-7, with a possible D match to TRBD1 (5 bases). This CDR3 comprises 15 residues. Per the germline V gene, CDR1 is MNHEY and CDR2 is SMNVEV (reference sequence). Trimming removed 2 bases from V and 3 bases from J, with 14 bases in between. CDR3 sequence: CASSLRGLGGYEQYF. CDR3 in DNA: TGTGCCAGCAGTTTAAGGGGTTTGGGCGGCTACGAGCAGTACTTC.

This rearrangement joins TRBV6-4 to TRBJ2-3; 7 bases line up with TRBD2. This CDR3 is built from 15 residues. V gave up 6 bases and J gave up 2 bases; unmatched junction bases: 8. From germline, CDR1 is MRHNA and CDR2 SNTAGT. In nucleotides, the CDR3 is TGTGCCAGCAGGAGAAGCGGGACGGCCACAGATACGCAGTATTTT. Translated: CASRRSGTATDTQYF.

V is TRBV2 and J is TRBJ2-7; 9 nucleotides agree with TRBD1. The V and J ends lost 7 bases and 3 bases, in that order; junction bases with no gene match: 4. Germline-derived CDR1 and CDR2 are SNHLY and FYNNEI. The CDR3 covers 13 residues. CDR3 in DNA: TGTGCCAGCATCCGACAGGGGGTCTACGAGCAGTACTTC. Its protein product is CASIRQGVYEQYF. Complete variable domain (other parts from reference TRBV2 and TRBJ2-7): EPEVTQTPSHQVTQMGQEVILRCVPISNHLYFYWYRQILGQKVEFLVSFYNNEISEKSEIFDDQFSVERPDGSNFTLKIRSTKLEDSAMYFCASIRQGVYEQYFGPGTRLTVT.

The chain links TRBV14 to TRBJ1-2; 10 positions agree with TRBD1. J gave up 2 bases and V 0 bases, and 6 bases lay outside the gene matches. The CDR3 sequence is 17 residues long. Germline CDR1 reads SGHDN; CDR2 reads FVKESK. The CDR3 here is CASSQDWGQGTNYGYTF. The DNA of the CDR3 is TGTGCCAGCAGCCAAGATTGGGGACAGGGGACGAACTATGGCTACACCTTC.

The chain joins TRBV18 to TRBJ1-2, with D perhaps TRBD1 (6 bases). The CDR3 extends over 13 amino acids. Germline assignment: CDR1 KGHSH and CDR2 LQKENI. V lost 5 bases to trimming and J lost 4 bases, with 11 bases between them. This chain's CDR3 is CASSVDSIYGYTF. The CDR3 DNA sequence: TGTGCCAGCTCAGTGGACAGCATCTATGGCTACACCTTC.

This chain links TRBV27 with TRBJ1-4, with TRBD1 as a possible D gene (5 bases). Per germline, CDR1 MNHEY and CDR2 SMNVEV (reference sequence). The CDR3 sequence is 12 residues long. V was pared by 6 bases and J by 7 bases, with 9 bases between. The CDR3, as DNA: TGTGCCAGCAGGCAGGGTCGTGAAAAACTGTTTTTT. Protein product: CASRQGREKLFF.

The chain combines TRBV9 with TRBJ2-2; D ambiguous. This CDR3 is built from 14 residues. V lost 2 bases to trimming and J lost 5 bases, with 10 bases between them. The germline V gene encodes CDR1 SGDLS and CDR2 YYNGEE. The CDR3 nucleotides are TGTGCCAGCAGCGTCCCAAGCCCGACCGGGGAGCTGTTTTTT. Its translation is CASSVPSPTGELFF.

The chain is built from TRBV20-1 and TRBJ2-3; D gene unclear. The germline CDR1 and CDR2 sequences are DFQATT and SNEGSKA (reference sequence). V was pared by 6 bases and J by 3 bases, with 7 bases between. The CDR3 is 11 residues long. Here the CDR3 DNA reads TGCAGTGCCCTTAGTACAGATACGCAGTATTTT. Translation gives CSALSTDTQYF.

The chain recombines TRBV4-3 with TRBJ2-7, with unresolved D. Trimming cost V 0 bases and J 3 bases, with 12 bases left between them. This CDR3 is built from 15 residues. Germline lookup yields CDR1 LGHNA and CDR2 YSLEER. The CDR3 DNA sequence: TGCGCCAGCAGCCAAGAATACGAAGGGTACTACGAGCAGTACTTC. It codes for CASSQEYEGYYEQYF.

The V and J genes are TRBV29-1 and TRBJ2-5; tentatively, D is TRBD1 (6 bases). The germline V gene encodes CDR1 SQVTM and CDR2 ANQGSEA. With 7 bases removed from V and 5 bases from J, the gap between germline ends came to 11 bases. CDR3 size: 11 residues. The CDR3 sequence: CSGRGLETQYF. The CDR3 DNA sequence: TGCAGCGGCAGGGGTCTGGAGACCCAGTACTTC.

The CDR3 loop reads CASSELWGQVENIQYF. In DNA, the CDR3 is TGTGCCAGCAGTGAACTTTGGGGACAGGTAGAAAACATTCAGTACTTC. The chain has TRBV6-1 and TRBJ2-4, with 8 bases fitting TRBD1. Trimming took 2 bases from V and 5 from J; bases not matched to a gene: 8. Germline lookup yields CDR1 MNHNS and CDR2 SASEGT. This CDR3 has 16 residues.

This sequence joins TRBV20-1 and TRBJ1-4; D unclear. Trimming pared 3 bases from V and 7 bases from J, leaving 9 bases between. This CDR3 has 12 residues. Germline-derived CDR1 and CDR2 are DFQATT and SNEGSKA (reference sequence). The CDR3 reads CSASSASEKLFF. CDR3 nucleotides: TGCAGTGCTAGTTCGGCTTCTGAAAAACTGTTTTTT.

This clone is a singleton in its sample. This chain joins TRBV12-3 or TRBV12-4 and TRBJ1-5; D unclear. Trimming removed 7 bases from V and 2 bases from J, with 6 bases in between. The CDR3 sequence is 12 residues long. In nucleotides, the CDR3 is TGTGCCAGCAATAGGGGCAATCAGCCCCAGCATTTT. This gives the protein CASNRGNQPQHF.

V is TRBV19 and J is TRBJ2-6; TRBD1 matches 10 bases. After removal of 2 bases from V and 1 base from J, the junction contained 11 bases not matched to a gene. Germline V gene data show CDR1 as LNHDA and CDR2 as SQIVND (reference sequence). The CDR3 runs 20 residues. CDR3 bases: TGTGCCAGTAGTATATCGGGACAGGGGTTTTCCAGGTCTGGGGCCAACGTCCTGACTTTC. As protein: CASSISGQGFSRSGANVLTF.

V usage is TRBV7-9 and J usage is TRBJ2-3; weak D call: TRBD2 (6 bases). The V end lost 1 base, the J end lost 0 bases, and 14 bases lay between the germline ends. The germline V gene encodes CDR1 SEHNR and CDR2 FQNEAQ (reference sequence). The CDR3 has 17 residues. The CDR3 protein is CASSLVLSGESTDTQYF. The CDR3 DNA sequence: TGTGCCAGCAGCTTAGTGCTGTCGGGGGAGAGCACAGATACGCAGTATTTT.

J is TRBJ1-1 and V is TRBV14; D call uncertain. Germline V gene sequence: CDR1 SGHDN, CDR2 FVKESK. V lost 4 bases and J 0 bases, leaving 9 bases between the germline ends. The CDR3 sequence is 14 residues long. In nucleotides, the CDR3 is TGTGCCAGCAGCCCGATAGACCTGAACACTGAAGCTTTCTTT. Its translation is CASSPIDLNTEAFF.

The chain has TRBV25-1 and TRBJ2-3; TRBD1 aligns across 10 bases. V dropped 1 base and J dropped 4; count of bases not matched to a gene: 11. From germline, CDR1 is MGHDK and CDR2 SYGVNS. The CDR3 is 18 residues long. CDR3 in amino acids: CASSEFGGTGVFPDTQYF. Written as DNA, the CDR3 is TGTGCCAGCAGTGAATTCGGTGGGACAGGGGTGTTCCCAGATACGCAGTATTTT.

The genes are TRBV5-1 and TRBJ2-2; weak D call: TRBD1 (7 bases). The CDR3 sequence is 16 residues long. Deletions cut 2 bases from V and 6 bases from J, with 17 bases between. The germline V gene has CDR1 SGHRS and CDR2 YFSETQ. The CDR3 region is CASSFGGTVRAGELFF. In DNA form, the CDR3 reads TGCGCCAGCAGCTTCGGAGGGACAGTTCGCGCCGGGGAGCTGTTTTTT.

V and J are TRBV29-1 and TRBJ2-7; 8 bases map to TRBD2. CDR1 is SQVTM, CDR2 ANQGSEA, per germline. The CDR3 is 14 residues long. Trimming removed 5 bases from V and 2 bases from J; junction bases left unmatched: 8. The chain's CDR3 is CSVKSGGRTYEQYF. CDR3 sequence (DNA): TGCAGCGTTAAGAGCGGGGGCAGGACCTACGAGCAGTACTTC.